The next 19 T cell receptor beta chains were all read from a single sample in a study of blood T cell repertoires in COVID-19. Clones were read by immunoSEQ multiplex PCR, and TCRdb kept only the in-frame ones, dropping some. This table holds hundreds of thousands of clones, less than 90% found once. The sequenced sample was PBMCs or T cells enriched from blood (not recorded which). The receptors come from a woman in her thirties who had recovered from COVID-19.

In nucleotides, the CDR3 is TGTGCCAGCAGCCCCAGCTTGGGACAGGGGAACACAGATACGCAGTATTTT. Translating it yields CASSPSLGQGNTDTQYF. The rearrangement links TRBV11-3 to TRBJ2-3, with TRBD1 identical over 10 bases. V shed 5 bases and J 2 bases; nucleotides not matched to a gene: 10. This CDR3 comprises 17 residues. In germline, CDR1 is SGHNT, CDR2 YENEEA.

This clone was seen a single time. The chain couples TRBV7-2 to TRBJ2-1; TRBD2 matches 7 bases. This CDR3 is built from 15 residues. Germline V gene sequence: CDR1 SGHTA, CDR2 FQGNSA. V dropped 5 bases and J dropped 9; count of bases not matched to a gene: 13. The CDR3 nucleotides read TGTGCCAGCAGCCCTGGGGGGGTACCGGCGGGTGAGCAGTTCTTC. It specifies CASSPGGVPAGEQFF.

The chain uses TRBV19 and TRBJ2-3, with D uncertain. Trimming removed 4 bases from V and 4 bases from J, with 6 bases in between. CDR3 size: 12 residues. The germline V gene encodes CDR1 LNHDA and CDR2 SQIVND (reference sequence). The CDR3 bases are TGTGCCAGTAGTAAGCTTGCAGATACGCAGTATTTT. Translating it yields CASSKLADTQYF.

The V gene is TRBV9, the J gene TRBJ2-3; 7 bases line up with TRBD2. The V gene's germline CDR1 is SGDLS and CDR2 YYNGEE. Germline trimming cut 0 bases from V and 6 bases from J; bases unmatched to any gene: 10. The length of the CDR3 is 16 residues. The CDR3 reads CASSVGGGGLGDTQYF. The CDR3 DNA reads TGTGCCAGCAGCGTAGGCGGGGGTGGCCTGGGGGATACGCAGTATTTT.

This clone occurred a few times. V and J are TRBV7-9 and TRBJ2-5; D might be TRBD2 (6 bases). Germline V gene data show CDR1 as SEHNR and CDR2 as FQNEAQ (reference sequence). This CDR3 has 12 amino acids. The V gene lost 7 bases and the J gene lost 7 bases, with 13 bases spanning the gap. For the CDR3, the DNA is TGTGCCAGCACGACTAGTGACGCGACCCAGTACTTC. Its protein is CASTTSDATQYF.

The CDR3: CASSLDRGAYEQYF. The CDR3 nucleotides are TGTGCCAGCAGCTTGGATCGGGGGGCCTACGAGCAGTACTTC. This chain joins TRBV5-4 and TRBJ2-7; the match to TRBD2 covers 7 bases. With V trimmed by 0 bases and J by 2 bases, 2 bases remained unmatched. The CDR3 is 14 amino acids. CDR1 and CDR2 from the germline V gene are SGHNT and YYREEE (reference sequence). The variable domain in full, completed from reference TRBV5-4 and TRBJ2-7, reads ETGVTQSPTHLIKTRGQQVTLRCSSQSGHNTVSWYQQALGQGPQFIFQYYREEENGRGNFPPRFSGLQFPNYSSELNVNALELDDSALYLCASSLDRGAYEQYFGPGTRLTVT.

The gene calls are TRBV7-9 and TRBJ1-6, with D tentatively TRBD1 (5 bases). Germline V gives CDR1 SEHNR, CDR2 FQNEAQ (reference sequence). V lost 5 bases and J lost 13, with 9 bases in between. The CDR3 consists of 11 residues. This CDR3 is CASSPGGPLHF. The CDR3 DNA sequence: TGTGCCAGCAGCCCCGGGGGGCCCCTCCACTTT.

The sample holds a few counts of this clone. This chain links TRBV5-6 with TRBJ1-2; no firm D call. This CDR3 has 14 residues. Deletions cut 1 base from V and 2 bases from J, with 9 bases between. The germline V gene encodes CDR1 SGHDT and CDR2 YYEEEE. The CDR3 here is CASSLITVNYGYTF. The DNA of the CDR3 is TGTGCCAGCAGCTTGATTACAGTGAACTATGGCTACACCTTC.

The CDR3 coding sequence is TGTGCCAGCAGCCAAGAAGTTGCCGCCGGAGGTCAGCCCCAGCATTTT. It specifies CASSQEVAAGGQPQHF. This chain links TRBV4-2 with TRBJ1-5; D call uncertain. Germline CDR1 is LGHNA and CDR2 is YNFKEQ. The CDR3 consists of 16 residues. V was pared by 0 bases and J by 6 bases, with 15 bases between.

This chain joins TRBV11-3 and TRBJ2-2; 7 positions agree with TRBD1. V lost 5 bases and J lost 6; bases outside the gene matches: 9. There are 15 residues in the CDR3. Germline assignment: CDR1 SGHNT and CDR2 YENEEA. The CDR3 sequence: CASSPGTVGPGELFF. The DNA of the CDR3 is TGTGCCAGCAGCCCCGGGACAGTTGGGCCCGGGGAGCTGTTTTTT.

This chain connects TRBV11-2 to TRBJ2-1; 7 bases match TRBD1. Trimming removed 1 base from V and 7 bases from J; junction bases left unmatched: 10. The CDR3 is 16 amino acids. Germline CDR1 SGHAT, CDR2 FQNNGV. The CDR3, as DNA: TGTGCCAGCAGCTTAGGCAAGGGGGCTTGGGGAAATGAGCAGTTCTTC. Protein sequence: CASSLGKGAWGNEQFF.

This clone was seen only a few times. The chain has TRBV28 and TRBJ1-2; D not certain. This CDR3 contains 13 residues. V lost 3 bases and J lost 2, with 7 bases in between. CDR1 is MDHEN, CDR2 SYDVKM, per germline. The CDR3 sequence is CASSFRGNYGYTF. The CDR3 coding sequence is TGTGCCAGCAGTTTTCGGGGAAACTATGGCTACACCTTC.

The chain recombines TRBV7-2 with TRBJ1-1, with D hard to call. This CDR3 region has 14 residues. Germline loops: CDR1 SGHTA, CDR2 FQGNSA. The V end lost 2 bases, the J end lost 5 bases, and 12 bases lay between the germline ends. Here the CDR3 reads CASSLWEGGTEAFF. DNA for the CDR3: TGTGCCAGCAGCTTATGGGAGGGAGGGACTGAAGCTTTCTTT.

The chain recombines TRBV28 with TRBJ1-1, with 8 bases lining up with TRBD1. Germline assignment: CDR1 MDHEN and CDR2 SYDVKM. The CDR3 covers 14 residues. The J segment lost 4 bases and the V segment lost 6 bases, leaving 7 bases of the junction unmatched. The CDR3 loop is CASRTTGGSTEAFF. CDR3 DNA sequence: TGTGCCAGCAGAACTACAGGGGGTTCCACTGAAGCTTTCTTT. The complete variable domain, with remaining parts taken from reference TRBV28 and TRBJ1-1, reads DVKVTQSSRYLVKRTGEKVFLECVQDMDHENMFWYRQDPGLGLRLIYFSYDVKMKEKGDIPEGYSVSREKKERFSLILESASTNQTSMYLCASRTTGGSTEAFFGQGTRLTVV.

The chain carries TRBV5-4 and TRBJ2-7, with TRBD1 matching over 9 bases. CDR1 is SGHNT and CDR2 is YYREEE in the germline V gene (reference sequence). The J segment lost 1 base and the V segment lost 5 bases, leaving 10 bases of the junction unmatched. The CDR3 has 16 amino acids. DNA of the CDR3: TGTGCCAGCAGGCGGACAGGGGCCGGCCTTTCCTACGAGCAGTACTTC. As protein: CASRRTGAGLSYEQYF.

This chain connects TRBV5-4 to TRBJ1-1; D is unresolved. Germline loops: CDR1 SGHNT, CDR2 YYREEE (reference sequence). The CDR3 totals 12 residues. Trimming shortened V by 0 bases and J by 11 bases, and 11 bases separated the two germline ends. The CDR3 DNA follows: TGTGCCAGCAGCTTGGTAGAGGAATGGGCTTTCTTT. It yields the protein CASSLVEEWAFF.

This sequence joins TRBV7-2 and TRBJ1-3; D might be TRBD1 (5 bases). The CDR3 totals 15 residues. V was shortened by 5 bases and J by 0 bases, with 11 bases between the two germline ends. Germline V gives CDR1 SGHTA, CDR2 FQGNSA. CDR3 coding DNA: TGTGCCAGCAGCGCAGACAGCACCTCTGGAAACACCATATATTTT. Protein product: CASSADSTSGNTIYF.

The chain has TRBV9 and TRBJ1-1; TRBD1 is a possible D gene (6 bases). Trimming took 3 bases from V and 5 from J, leaving 17 bases between them. There are 15 residues in the CDR3. Looked up from germline, CDR1 is SGDLS and CDR2 is YYNGEE. The CDR3 nucleotides read TGTGCCAGCAGCGGCCTACAGGGTATTACGACTGAAGCTTTCTTT. This codes for CASSGLQGITTEAFF.

The chain has TRBV7-3 and TRBJ1-1; D uncertain. CDR1 and CDR2 (germline): SGHTA, FQGTGA. The CDR3 has 20 residues. V lost 5 bases, J lost 0 bases, and 28 bases lay in between. The CDR3 is CASSPITRTGVRALNTEAFF. The CDR3 region has the DNA TGTGCCAGCAGCCCGATTACACGAACGGGAGTTAGGGCCTTGAACACTGAAGCTTTCTTT.